The 15 T cell receptor beta chains listed next were all sequenced from one sample in a study of patients and donors after allogeneic stem cell transplantation. TCRdb passed the RT-PCR reads through MiXCR, listing each CDR3 protein once. Here the sample spans hundreds of thousands of distinct CDR3 sequences, 35% to 45% being singletons. What was sequenced was blood, either unsorted or a sorted T cell fraction (not recorded which). These receptors originate from a human donor who was either an allogeneic HSCT recipient or a stem cell or donor lymphocyte infusion donor (not recorded which). It is not recorded whose cells these are; they may come from a transplant donor.

This clonotype was seen a few times. The V call is TRBV20-1, the J call TRBJ2-6, with TRBD1 matching 9 bases. Trimming at V came to 1 base and at J to 13 bases, leaving 8 bases not matched to a gene. This CDR3 spans 14 amino acids. The germline V gene encodes CDR1 DFQATT and CDR2 SNEGSKA (reference sequence). The chain's CDR3 is CSARVADRGSVLTF. The CDR3 DNA follows: TGCAGTGCTAGAGTGGCGGACAGGGGATCAGTCCTGACTTTC.

The J gene is TRBJ2-7, the V gene TRBV27; D not resolved. CDR3 length equals 13 residues. The V end lost 4 bases, the J end lost 6 bases, and 13 bases lay between the germline ends. CDR1 and CDR2 from the germline V gene are MNHEY and SMNVEV (reference sequence). The CDR3 loop reads CASSSLGSREQYF. The CDR3 nucleotides read TGTGCCAGCAGTTCTCTAGGGTCACGCGAGCAGTACTTC.

The rearrangement links TRBV5-6 to TRBJ2-4; D call uncertain. CDR1 is SGHDT, CDR2 YYEEEE, per germline. V shed 6 bases and J shed 9 bases, with 13 bases lying between them. The CDR3 contains 12 residues. The CDR3 sequence is CASTRTPGIQYF. CDR3 DNA: TGTGCCAGCACCCGAACCCCGGGCATTCAGTACTTC.

The chain combines TRBV20-1 with TRBJ2-2; no clear D gene. Germline V gene lookup returns CDR1 DFQATT and CDR2 SNEGSKA (reference sequence). CDR3 length: 12 amino acids. Trimming stripped 4 bases from V and 2 bases from J, with 5 bases between. CDR3 loop: CSATKNTGELFF. Here the CDR3 DNA reads TGCAGTGCTACCAAAAACACCGGGGAGCTGTTTTTT.

As DNA, the CDR3 is TGTGCCAGCAGCTTATTCACCGGACAGGGAAACGAGCAGTACTTC. This gives the protein CASSLFTGQGNEQYF. The chain carries TRBV7-3 and TRBJ2-7; 8 bases match TRBD1. The length of the CDR3 is 15 residues. The trim removed 2 bases at V and 5 bases at J, leaving 8 bases unmatched. The germline gives CDR1 SGHTA, CDR2 FQGTGA.

The gene calls are TRBV6-2 or TRBV6-3 and TRBJ1-5; tentative D call: TRBD1 (5 bases). The CDR3 runs 14 residues. The V and J ends lost 5 bases and 7 bases respectively, with 15 bases between them. CDR1 and CDR2 (germline): MNHEY, SVGEGT. Here the CDR3 reads CASSDRSRGQPQHF. CDR3 DNA sequence: TGTGCCAGCAGTGATCGAAGTAGGGGCCAGCCCCAGCATTTT.

This clonotype was counted once. The V call is TRBV12-3 or TRBV12-4, the J call TRBJ2-2; D unclear. The CDR3 loop spans 13 amino acids. The V and J ends lost 2 bases and 5 bases respectively, with 6 bases between them. CDR3 sequence reads: CASSLKATGELFF. CDR3 bases: TGTGCCAGCAGTTTAAAGGCAACCGGGGAGCTGTTTTTT.

The rearrangement links TRBV12-3 or TRBV12-4 to TRBJ2-2; D not resolved. The germline V and J ends were trimmed by 6 bases and 1 base, with 12 bases remaining between them. This CDR3 has 15 residues. The CDR3 reads CASSLRSGNTGELFF. The CDR3 DNA reads as TGTGCCAGCAGCCTAAGATCGGGGAACACCGGGGAGCTGTTTTTT.

The rearrangement uses TRBV20-1 and TRBJ1-1; D is ambiguous. Germline V gene data show CDR1 as DFQATT and CDR2 as SNEGSKA (reference sequence). Trimming pared 0 bases from V and 4 bases from J, leaving 15 bases between. This CDR3 comprises 15 residues. The DNA of the CDR3 is TGCAGTGCTAGAGATAGGTGGGTTAGTGGCACTGAAGCTTTCTTT. Translated, it gives CSARDRWVSGTEAFF.

This chain connects TRBV5-1 to TRBJ1-2, with a tentative D call TRBD1 (5 bases). The CDR3 contains 13 residues. Germline CDR1 SGHRS, CDR2 YFSETQ. V was clipped by 5 bases and J by 7 bases, with 15 bases between them. CDR3 in DNA: TGCGCCAGCAGGTACCGGGACCTTGCTGGCTACACCTTC. Protein: CASRYRDLAGYTF.

The gene calls are TRBV25-1 and TRBJ2-3, with D perhaps TRBD2 (5 bases). This CDR3 is 14 amino acids long. V shed 2 bases and J shed 2 bases, with 8 bases lying between them. Germline V CDR1 and CDR2: MGHDK, SYGVNS. The CDR3 DNA sequence: TGTGCCAGCAGTGAACTCCGGGACACAGATACGCAGTATTTT. Translation: CASSELRDTDTQYF.

This clonotype was observed a few times. The chain recombines TRBV28 with TRBJ1-2, with 9 bases aligning to TRBD1. In germline, CDR1 is MDHEN, CDR2 SYDVKM. CDR3 length: 16 residues. J lost 4 bases, V lost 1 base, and 7 bases had no gene match. The CDR3, as DNA: TGTGCCAGCAGTTTATCTCTGGGACAGGGCATCTATGGCTACACCTTC. It translates to CASSLSLGQGIYGYTF.

The genes are TRBV30 and TRBJ2-1; D is unclear. From germline, CDR1 is GTSNPN and CDR2 SVGIG (reference sequence). V shed 2 bases and J shed 9 bases, with 8 bases lying between them. The CDR3 runs to 11 residues. The CDR3 here is CAWSNSPEQFF. DNA for the CDR3: TGTGCCTGGAGTAACAGTCCTGAGCAGTTCTTC.

This clonotype was counted between two and nine times. The chain joins TRBV19 to TRBJ1-1; a possible D gene is TRBD1 (6 bases). The germline CDR1 and CDR2 sequences are LNHDA and SQIVND (reference sequence). The CDR3 runs 14 residues. Trimming pared 4 bases from V and 4 bases from J, leaving 13 bases between. The CDR3: CASSRGQGGTEAFF. The CDR3, as DNA: TGTGCCAGTAGTAGGGGACAAGGGGGCACTGAAGCTTTCTTT.

The chain couples TRBV12-3 or TRBV12-4 to TRBJ1-5; D might be TRBD1 (5 bases). This CDR3 is 12 amino acids long. V dropped 5 bases and J dropped 9 bases, with 11 bases sitting between them. The CDR3: CASSVPRGPQHF. CDR3 DNA: TGTGCCAGCAGTGTCCCGAGGGGGCCCCAGCATTTT.